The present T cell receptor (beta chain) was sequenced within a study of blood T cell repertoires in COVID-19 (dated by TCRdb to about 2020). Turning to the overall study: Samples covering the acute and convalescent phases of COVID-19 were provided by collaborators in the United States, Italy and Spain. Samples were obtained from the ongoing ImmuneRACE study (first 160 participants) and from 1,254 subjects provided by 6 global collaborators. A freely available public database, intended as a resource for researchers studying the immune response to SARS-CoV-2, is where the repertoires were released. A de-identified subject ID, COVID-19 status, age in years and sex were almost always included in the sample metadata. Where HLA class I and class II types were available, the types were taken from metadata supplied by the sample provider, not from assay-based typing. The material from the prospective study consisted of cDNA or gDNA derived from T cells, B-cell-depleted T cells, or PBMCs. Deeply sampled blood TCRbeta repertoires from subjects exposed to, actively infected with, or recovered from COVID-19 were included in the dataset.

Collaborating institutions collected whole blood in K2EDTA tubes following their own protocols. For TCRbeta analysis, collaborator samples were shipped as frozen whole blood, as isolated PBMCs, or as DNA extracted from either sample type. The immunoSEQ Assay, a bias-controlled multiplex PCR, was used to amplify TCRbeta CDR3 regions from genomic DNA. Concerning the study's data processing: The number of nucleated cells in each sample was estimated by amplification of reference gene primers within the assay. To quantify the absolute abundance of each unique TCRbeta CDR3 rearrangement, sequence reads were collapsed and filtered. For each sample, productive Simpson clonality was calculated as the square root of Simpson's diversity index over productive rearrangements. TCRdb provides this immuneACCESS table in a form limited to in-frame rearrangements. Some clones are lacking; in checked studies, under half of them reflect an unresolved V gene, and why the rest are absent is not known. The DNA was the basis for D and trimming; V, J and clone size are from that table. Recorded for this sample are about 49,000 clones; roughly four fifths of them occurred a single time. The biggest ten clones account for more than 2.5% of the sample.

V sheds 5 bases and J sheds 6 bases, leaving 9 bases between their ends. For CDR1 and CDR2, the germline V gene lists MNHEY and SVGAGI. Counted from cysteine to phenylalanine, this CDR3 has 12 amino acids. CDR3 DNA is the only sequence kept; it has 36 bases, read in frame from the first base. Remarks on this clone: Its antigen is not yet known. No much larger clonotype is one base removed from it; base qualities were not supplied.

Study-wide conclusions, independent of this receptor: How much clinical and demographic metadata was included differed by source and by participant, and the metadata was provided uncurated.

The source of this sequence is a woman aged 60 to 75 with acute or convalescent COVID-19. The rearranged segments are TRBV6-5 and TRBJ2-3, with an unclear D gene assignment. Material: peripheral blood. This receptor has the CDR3 CASSPDSDTQYF. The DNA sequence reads TGTGCCAGCAGTCCAGACTCGGATACGCAGTATTTT.